This TCR beta chain was identified in a study of CXCR3-negative and CXCR3-positive naive CD8 T cells. Study observations and caveats: Memory CD8+ cells showed much lower diversity, while both naive subsets were comparably high. Expression of CXCR3 was partially reduced after cryopreservation, and fresh PBMCs were used in most assays.

This CDR3 region has 11 residues. Looked up from germline, CDR1 is SQVTM and CDR2 is ANQGSEA. Via 5' RACE with UMI labels, TRB cDNA libraries were prepared. TCRdb reprocessed the 5' RACE reads and reports one entry per CDR3 protein, with no DNA. The sample table includes tens of thousands of distinct CDR3 sequences. To note about this clonotype: Antigen unknown.

The sorting of each CD8+ T cell subset was done in triplicate, at 330,000 or so cells each. The chain joins TRBV29-1 to TRBJ2-2. The receptor comes from a human donor in good health. Some clones in this sample may be carry-over from other donors' samples. Sequenced: memory CD8+ T cells from blood. This chain's CDR3 is CSVVVRGELFF.